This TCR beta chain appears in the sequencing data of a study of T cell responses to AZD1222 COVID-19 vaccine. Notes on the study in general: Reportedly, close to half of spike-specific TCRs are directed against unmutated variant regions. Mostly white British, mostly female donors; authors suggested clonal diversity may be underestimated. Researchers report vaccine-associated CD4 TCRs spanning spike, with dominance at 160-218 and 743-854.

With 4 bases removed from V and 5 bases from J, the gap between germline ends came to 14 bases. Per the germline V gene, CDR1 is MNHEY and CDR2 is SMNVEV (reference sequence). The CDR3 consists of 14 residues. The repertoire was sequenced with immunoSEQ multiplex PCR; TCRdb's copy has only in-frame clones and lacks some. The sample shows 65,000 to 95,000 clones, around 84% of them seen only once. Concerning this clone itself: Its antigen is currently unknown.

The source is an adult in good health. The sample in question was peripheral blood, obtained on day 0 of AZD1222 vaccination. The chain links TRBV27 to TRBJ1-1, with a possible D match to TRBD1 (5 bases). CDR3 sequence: CASSSDRRGTEAFF. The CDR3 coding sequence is TGTGCCAGCAGTTCTGACAGACGGGGTACTGAAGCTTTCTTT.